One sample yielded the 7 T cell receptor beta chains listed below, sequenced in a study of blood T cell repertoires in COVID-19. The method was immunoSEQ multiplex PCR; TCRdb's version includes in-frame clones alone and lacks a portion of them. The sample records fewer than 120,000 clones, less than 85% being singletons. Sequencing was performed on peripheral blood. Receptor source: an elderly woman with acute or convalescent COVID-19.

The CDR3 is CASGTGPASRAFF. In nucleotides, the CDR3 is TGTGCCAGCGGGACTGGGCCAGCATCTCGAGCTTTCTTT. The chain joins TRBV9 to TRBJ1-1; D is perhaps TRBD1 (5 bases). V lost 7 bases and J lost 10, with 20 bases in between. Germline CDR1 is SGDLS and CDR2 is YYNGEE. The CDR3 runs 13 residues. Supplemented by reference TRBV9 and TRBJ1-1, the full variable domain reads DSGVTQTPKHLITATGQRVTLRCSPRSGDLSVYWYQQSLDQGLQFLIQYYNGEERAKGNILERFSAQQFPDLHSELNLSSLELGDSALYFCASGTGPASRAFFGQGTRLTVV.

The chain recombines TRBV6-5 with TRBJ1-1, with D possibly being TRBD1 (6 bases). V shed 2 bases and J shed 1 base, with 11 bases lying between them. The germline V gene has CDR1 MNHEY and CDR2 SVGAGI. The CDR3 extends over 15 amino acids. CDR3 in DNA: TGTGCCAGCAGTTACGGGGGCAACCCGAACACTGAAGCTTTCTTT. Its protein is CASSYGGNPNTEAFF.

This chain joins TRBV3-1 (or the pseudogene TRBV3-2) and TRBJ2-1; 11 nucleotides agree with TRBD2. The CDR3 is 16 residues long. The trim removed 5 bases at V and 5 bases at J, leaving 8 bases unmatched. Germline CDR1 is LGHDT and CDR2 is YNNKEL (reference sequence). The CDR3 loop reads CASSTPGTSGNNEQFF. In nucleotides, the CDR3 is TGTGCCAGCAGCACACCCGGGACTAGCGGAAACAATGAGCAGTTCTTC.

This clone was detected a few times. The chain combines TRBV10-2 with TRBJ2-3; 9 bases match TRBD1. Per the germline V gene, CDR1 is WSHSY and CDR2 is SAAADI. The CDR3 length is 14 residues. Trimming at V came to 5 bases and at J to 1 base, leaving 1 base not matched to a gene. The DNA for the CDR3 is TGCGCCAGCAGTAGGGACAGGGGCACAGATACGCAGTATTTT. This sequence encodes CASSRDRGTDTQYF.

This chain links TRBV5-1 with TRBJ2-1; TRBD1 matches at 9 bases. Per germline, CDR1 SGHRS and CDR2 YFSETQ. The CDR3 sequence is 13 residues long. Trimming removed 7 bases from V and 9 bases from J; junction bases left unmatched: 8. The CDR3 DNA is TGCGCCAGCGGGGGACAGGGAACGGGTGAGCAGTTCTTC. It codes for CASGGQGTGEQFF.

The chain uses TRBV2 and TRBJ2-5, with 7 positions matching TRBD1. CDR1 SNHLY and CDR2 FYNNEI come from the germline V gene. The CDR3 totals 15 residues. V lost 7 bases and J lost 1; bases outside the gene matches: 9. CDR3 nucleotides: TGTGCCAGCAATTTACAGGGGTCCAGCCAAGAGACCCAGTACTTC. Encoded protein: CASNLQGSSQETQYF.

CDR3 amino acids: CASRFGTSGGLLNEQYF. The CDR3 bases are TGTGCAAGTCGCTTTGGGACTAGCGGGGGCCTTCTCAACGAGCAGTACTTC. The chain employs TRBV12-2 and TRBJ2-7; the table calls TRBD2, which could not be checked here. TRBV12-2 counts as a pseudogene. This CDR3 is built from 17 residues.